These T cell receptor beta chains were read from a single sample in a study of T cell responses to AZD1222 COVID-19 vaccine. Clones were read by immunoSEQ multiplex PCR, and TCRdb kept only the in-frame ones, dropping some. The table includes approximately 150,000 clones, more than 75% detected once. Sequencing was performed on peripheral blood, taken on day 0 of AZD1222 vaccination. These receptor sequences come from an adult in good health. CDR3s include the opening cysteine and the closing phenylalanine or tryptophan. D genes are given only for firm matches. Clone size is stated in some rows and not others, as once, few, many or a class when expanded.

V gene	clone size	J gene	D gene	CDR3 DNA	CDR3 protein
TRBV25-1	-	TRBJ2-3	-	TGTGCCAGCAGTGAATCTGGGGGTTGGAATACGCAGTATTTT	CASSESGGWNTQYF
TRBV15	-	TRBJ1-6	TRBD1	TGTGCCACCAGCAGGACAGGGGTGAATTCACCCCTCCACTTT	CATSRTGVNSPLHF
TRBV28	-	TRBJ1-1	TRBD1	TGTGCCAGCAGCGGACAGGGTAACACTGAAGCTTTCTTT	CASSGQGNTEAFF
TRBV30	-	TRBJ2-1	TRBD2	TGTGCCTGGGGAGGCATAGCGGGAGGCTACAATGAGCAGTTCTTC	CAWGGIAGGYNEQFF
TRBV19	-	TRBJ2-7	TRBD1	TGTGCCAGTAGTATAGAGGACAGGGGGGACGAGCAGTACTTC	CASSIEDRGDEQYF
TRBV7-9	few	TRBJ2-2	TRBD2	TGTGCCAGCAGGTCCGGGGGGGTTGACACCGGGGAGCTGTTTTTT	CASRSGGVDTGELFF
TRBV11-2	-	TRBJ1-5	-	TGTGCCAGCAGCTTGGGACTGAATCAGCCCCAGCATTTT	CASSLGLNQPQHF
TRBV29-1	-	TRBJ2-1	TRBD2	TGCAGCGTCTATGGTCGAGCGGGGCTTCTTAATCCTGAGCAGTTCTTC	CSVYGRAGLLNPEQFF
TRBV7-9	-	TRBJ1-2	-	TGTGCCAGCAGCCCCGACAGGTCCTATGGCTACACCTTC	CASSPDRSYGYTF
TRBV28	-	TRBJ2-4	TRBD2	TGTGCCAGCAGTCCCCAGCGGGAGAAAAACATTCAGTACTTC	CASSPQREKNIQYF
TRBV28	-	TRBJ2-5	TRBD1	TGTGCCAGCAGGCCGGGGACAGGACCACAAGAGACCCAGTACTTC	CASRPGTGPQETQYF
TRBV7-2	-	TRBJ1-5	-	TGTGCCAGCAGCTTAAATAATCAGCCCCAGCATTTT	CASSLNNQPQHF
TRBV28	-	TRBJ2-7	-	TGTGCCAGCAGTCCTCGGACTATGAGCTCCTACGAGCAGTACTTC	CASSPRTMSSYEQYF
TRBV9	-	TRBJ2-5	TRBD2	TGTGCCAGCAGCGTCGGGGGGGTTCAAGAGACCCAGTACTTC	CASSVGGVQETQYF
TRBV13	few	TRBJ1-4	-	TGTGCCAGCAGCTTAAGGGGTTATGAAAAACTGTTTTTT	CASSLRGYEKLFF
TRBV6-1	-	TRBJ2-3	TRBD2	TGTGCCAGCAGTGAATCAGCGGGAGGGAGAGCAGATACGCAGTATTTT	CASSESAGGRADTQYF
TRBV6-5	-	TRBJ1-1	TRBD1	TGTGCCAGCAGGGACAGGGCGAGGAACACTGAAGCTTTCTTT	CASRDRARNTEAFF
TRBV15	-	TRBJ2-2	TRBD1	TGTGCCACCAGCAGAGGGGGACAGGGGGCGCAAGGCGGGGAGCTGTTTTTT	CATSRGGQGAQGGELFF
TRBV28	-	TRBJ2-7	-	TGTGCCAGCAGTCTCTATTACGAGCAGTACTTC	CASSLYYEQYF
TRBV12-3/TRBV12-4	-	TRBJ2-5	-	TGTGCCAGCAGTTTCCAAATCCAAGAGACCCAGTACTTC	CASSFQIQETQYF
TRBV7-2	-	TRBJ2-5	-	TGTGCCAGCAGCACCGGGACCCAAGAGACCCAGTACTTC	CASSTGTQETQYF
TRBV6-5	-	TRBJ1-6	-	TGTGCCAGCAGTTACTCAACCGGGGGACTACCCCTCCACTTT	CASSYSTGGLPLHF
TRBV4-2	-	TRBJ2-3	-	TGTGCCAGCAGCCTACAGGGGGGGCGAACAGATACGCAGTATTTT	CASSLQGGRTDTQYF
TRBV28	-	TRBJ1-4	TRBD1	TGTGCCAGCAGCAGGGGACAGATGAGAGAAAAACTGTTTTTT	CASSRGQMREKLFF
TRBV7-8	-	TRBJ2-7	-	TGTGCCAGCAGCACATACTACGAGCAGTACTTC	CASSTYYEQYF
TRBV7-6	-	TRBJ2-5	-	TGTGCCAGCAGCTTCCGGGACGGAGTGCAAGAGACCCAGTACTTC	CASSFRDGVQETQYF
TRBV7-2	-	TRBJ1-6	-	TGTGCCAGCAGCTTAGTTGGGGTGGGATCCCTCCACTTT	CASSLVGVGSLHF
TRBV5-1	-	TRBJ1-2	-	TGCGCCAGCAGCTTGGAGGTCGCCAGTGGCTACACCTTC	CASSLEVASGYTF
TRBV27	-	TRBJ2-1	-	TGTGCCAGCAGCCCAGACCCTTCCTACAATGAGCAGTTCTTC	CASSPDPSYNEQFF
TRBV28	-	TRBJ1-2	-	TGTGCCAGCACCCTAGGGATCAACGGCTACACCTTC	CASTLGINGYTF
TRBV18	-	TRBJ1-4	-	TGTGCCAGCTCACCAGGGGGGCGTAATGAAAAACTGTTTTTT	CASSPGGRNEKLFF
TRBV28	-	TRBJ2-2	-	TGTGCCAGCAGTTTGGACACAGGGACCGGGGAGCTGTTTTTT	CASSLDTGTGELFF
TRBV13	-	TRBJ1-1	-	TGTGCCAGCAGGGAAGAGACCGGGACAATAAATGAAGCTTTCTTT	CASREETGTINEAFF
TRBV10-3	-	TRBJ2-1	-	TGTGCCATCAGTGAGTCTAGCGAGAGCTCCTACAATGAGCAGTTCTTC	CAISESSESSYNEQFF
TRBV7-9	once	TRBJ2-1	-	TGTGCCAGCAGCACCTCGGACGATGAGCAGTTCTTC	CASSTSDDEQFF
TRBV15	-	TRBJ2-2	TRBD1	TGTGCCACCAGCAGAGGGGGACAGGGGAACACCGGGGAGCTGTTTTTT	CATSRGGQGNTGELFF
TRBV4-3	-	TRBJ1-1	-	TGCGCCAGCAGCCAAGACCGGGGAGGAATTGAAGCTTTCTTT	CASSQDRGGIEAFF
TRBV30	-	TRBJ1-2	-	TGTGCCTGGAGTGTACAATCTCCGACAGTCTACTCTAACTATGGCTACACCTTC	CAWSVQSPTVYSNYGYTF
TRBV3-1/TRBV3-2	few	TRBJ2-2	-	TGTGCCAGCAGCCAAGACGGGCAGACCGGGGAGCTGTTTTTT	CASSQDGQTGELFF
TRBV4-1	-	TRBJ1-1	TRBD1	TGCGCCAGCAGCCAAGGGGGAGAGGGACAGATGAACACTGAAGCTTTCTTT	CASSQGGEGQMNTEAFF
TRBV28	-	TRBJ2-7	-	TGTGCCAGCCCTAACGAAGGGGTTAGCTCCTACGAGCAGTACTTC	CASPNEGVSSYEQYF
TRBV28	-	TRBJ2-1	-	TGTGCCAGCAGTTTACCCAGGACCTACAATGAGCAGTTCTTC	CASSLPRTYNEQFF
TRBV27	-	TRBJ1-1	-	TGTGCCAGCAGGAGTGTGTGGGGGGTAGGCACTGAAGCTTTCTTT	CASRSVWGVGTEAFF
TRBV6-5	-	TRBJ1-6	-	TGTGCCAGCAGTTACTCGCTGCCAGGGGATTCACCCCTCCACTTT	CASSYSLPGDSPLHF
TRBV6-2/TRBV6-3	-	TRBJ2-1	-	TGTGCCAGCAGTCCCATAAAGGCAGGTTACAATGAGCAGTTCTTC	CASSPIKAGYNEQFF
TRBV7-6	-	TRBJ2-2	-	TGTGCCAGCAGCTCCCCGAGAGCGGGCACCGGGGAGCTGTTTTTT	CASSSPRAGTGELFF
TRBV5-1	-	TRBJ1-1	-	TGCGCCAGCAGCTTGGAGGGACTGGACACTGAAGCTTTCTTT	CASSLEGLDTEAFF
TRBV7-2	-	TRBJ1-5	-	TGTGCCAGCAGCCCCACTAATCAGCCCCAGCATTTT	CASSPTNQPQHF
TRBV10-3	-	TRBJ2-3	-	TGTGCCATCAGCGGGACCCGACCTTATAGCACAGATACGCAGTATTTT	CAISGTRPYSTDTQYF
TRBV6-5	-	TRBJ1-4	-	TGTGCCAGCAGTTACTCAAAAGGGACTTTCAATGAAAAACTGTTTTTT	CASSYSKGTFNEKLFF
TRBV28	-	TRBJ2-5	TRBD2	TGTGCCAGCAGTTTATACGGGCGGGAGGACGGAGAGACCCAGTACTTC	CASSLYGREDGETQYF